This T cell receptor beta chain was identified in a study of T-cell reconstitution after alpha-beta-depleted transplantation in children (TCRdb year 2016). For context, the study as a whole: The study quantitatively tracked T-cell immune reconstitution after TCRalphabeta/CD19-depleted allogeneic hematopoietic cell transplantation in children using TCR repertoire profiling.

Cut back by 3 bases and 2 bases, the V and J ends lie 13 bases apart. The germline V gene (reference sequence) yields MNHEY for CDR1 and SMNVEV for CDR2. Spanning cysteine to phenylalanine, the CDR3 consists of 15 amino acids. The CDR3 DNA has 45 bases and is translated from base 1. The library was obtained by PCR. Sequencing relied on an Illumina HiSeq 2500. TCR libraries were prepared with molecular barcoding, using unique molecular identifiers to normalize TCRbeta repertoire quantification. Starting from the raw public reads, TCRdb applied fastp trimming at Q25, assembled clones with MiXCR and retained in-frame beta chains. CDR3 protein duplicates are merged, each entry listing the most common genes and DNA. The sample table shows over 200,000 distinct CDR3 sequences, and about 9.5% are seen once. Around 6.2% of the sample lies in the top ten. This clonotype was seen only a few times. Its antigen specificity is not known. There are no base qualities to consult, and no much larger clone falls within one base.

The chain uses TRBV27 and TRBJ2-5; the D gene cannot be named for sure. The sequencing here drew on PBMCs from the stem cell graft donor, taken from the stem cell graft. The receptor's source is a human donor who donated a stem cell graft to a child with acute lymphoblastic leukemia. The DNA sequence is TGTGCCAGCAGTTTTAGGCCTGGGGTTCAAGAGACCCAGTACTTC. Its protein is CASSFRPGVQETQYF.